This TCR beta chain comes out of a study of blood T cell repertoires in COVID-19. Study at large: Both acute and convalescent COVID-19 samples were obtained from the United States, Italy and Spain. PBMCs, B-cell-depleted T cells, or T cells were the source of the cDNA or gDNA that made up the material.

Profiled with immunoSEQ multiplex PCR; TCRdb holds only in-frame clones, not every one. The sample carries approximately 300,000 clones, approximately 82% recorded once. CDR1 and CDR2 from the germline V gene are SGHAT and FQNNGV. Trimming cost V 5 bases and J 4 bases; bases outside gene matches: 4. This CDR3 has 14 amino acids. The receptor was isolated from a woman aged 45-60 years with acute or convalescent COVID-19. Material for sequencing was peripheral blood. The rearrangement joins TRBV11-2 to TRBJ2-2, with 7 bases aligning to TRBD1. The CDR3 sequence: CASSPRGITGELFF. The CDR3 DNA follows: TGTGCCAGCAGCCCCAGGGGGATCACCGGGGAGCTGTTTTTT.